The next 17 T cell receptor beta chains were all read from a single sample in a study of T cell responses to AZD1222 COVID-19 vaccine. Produced via immunoSEQ multiplex PCR; TCRdb's table is partial and in-frame only. The sample lists about 55,000 clones, roughly 90% occurring once. The sequencing used peripheral blood, collected on day 0 of AZD1222 vaccination. The receptor source for this set is an adult in good health.

The chain combines TRBV9 with TRBJ2-5; D tentatively fits TRBD1 or TRBD2 (5 bases each). Trimming took 3 bases from V and 5 from J, leaving 14 bases between them. CDR3 length: 14 residues. Per germline, CDR1 SGDLS and CDR2 YYNGEE. The CDR3 region is CASSDLSRGETQYF. The DNA for the CDR3 is TGTGCCAGCAGCGACCTCTCGAGGGGTGAGACCCAGTACTTC. Complete variable domain (other parts from reference TRBV9 and TRBJ2-5): DSGVTQTPKHLITATGQRVTLRCSPRSGDLSVYWYQQSLDQGLQFLIQYYNGEERAKGNILERFSAQQFPDLHSELNLSSLELGDSALYFCASSDLSRGETQYFGPGTRLLVL.

A single count supports this clone. The V and J genes are TRBV5-8 and TRBJ2-5, with TRBD2 matching over 7 bases. CDR3 size: 17 residues. The germline gives CDR1 SGHTS, CDR2 YDEGEE. The V and J ends lost 4 bases and 4 bases, in that order; junction bases with no gene match: 16. The CDR3 bases are TGTGCCAGCAGCCCGAGTGGGAGGGCCCTCATTGGAGAGACCCAGTACTTC. This translates into CASSPSGRALIGETQYF.

In DNA form, the CDR3 reads TGTGCCAGCAGCCGATTTGGACTAGCGGGCCTCCCGAACACCGGGGAGCTGTTTTTT. Translated: CASSRFGLAGLPNTGELFF. This chain uses TRBV5-8 with TRBJ2-2; 11 bases line up with TRBD2. V lost 4 bases, J lost 0 bases, and 11 bases stayed unmatched. The CDR3 sequence is 19 residues long. Germline values: CDR1 SGHTS, CDR2 YDEGEE.

The rearrangement joins TRBV6-5 to TRBJ1-1; D unclear. Looked up from germline, CDR1 is MNHEY and CDR2 is SVGAGI. This CDR3 comprises 14 residues. Trimming took off 2 bases at V and 4 bases at J, with 11 bases between the two ends. The CDR3, as DNA: TGTGCCAGCAGTTACGGTACTTGGGGCACTGAAGCTTTCTTT. Translation gives CASSYGTWGTEAFF.

This clone was seen only once. The rearrangement links TRBV27 to TRBJ2-1; D remains unclear. The V gene's germline CDR1 is MNHEY and CDR2 SMNVEV (reference sequence). Between the trimmed V and J ends, which lost 2 bases and 7 bases, there was a span of 12 bases. There are 14 residues in the CDR3. CDR3 DNA sequence: TGTGCCAGCAGTTTAAACAGCAGGTGGAATGAGCAGTTCTTC. Translated: CASSLNSRWNEQFF.

The chain links TRBV27 to TRBJ1-1; possibly TRBD1 for D (6 bases). V was pared by 6 bases and J by 1 base, with 12 bases between. The germline CDR1 and CDR2 sequences are MNHEY and SMNVEV (reference sequence). This CDR3 has 14 residues. The DNA of the CDR3 is TGTGCCAGCAGCCCCCAGGGGTCGAACACTGAAGCTTTCTTT. Its translation is CASSPQGSNTEAFF.

The chain employs TRBV6-1 and TRBJ1-5; D is unclear. V gave up 2 bases and J gave up 5 bases, with 10 bases separating them. Germline V gene sequence: CDR1 MNHNS, CDR2 SASEGT. The CDR3 contains 14 residues. This CDR3 is CASSELGDHQPQHF. CDR3 sequence (DNA): TGTGCCAGCAGTGAACTTGGCGATCATCAGCCCCAGCATTTT.

This clone was recorded once. The rearrangement joins TRBV6-5 to TRBJ1-2, with D possibly matching TRBD1 (6 bases). The germline V and J ends were trimmed by 2 bases and 9 bases, with 16 bases remaining between them. This CDR3 has 14 residues. Germline-derived CDR1 and CDR2 are MNHEY and SVGAGI. The CDR3 reads CASSYQWAGASYTF. The DNA of the CDR3 is TGTGCCAGCAGTTACCAGTGGGCAGGGGCCAGCTACACCTTC.

The chain joins TRBV25-1 to TRBJ2-1, with 7 positions matching TRBD2. CDR3 length: 15 amino acids. Germline V gene sequence: CDR1 MGHDK, CDR2 SYGVNS. Trimming cost V 0 bases and J 4 bases; bases outside gene matches: 3. For the CDR3, the DNA is TGTGCCAGCAGTGAATATGGCGGGAGTTACAATGAGCAGTTCTTC. This codes for CASSEYGGSYNEQFF. The entire variable domain, with the rest obtained from reference TRBV25-1 and TRBJ2-1, is as follows: EADIYQTPRYLVIGTGKKITLECSQTMGHDKMYWYQQDPGMELHLIHYSYGVNSTEKGDLSSESTVSRIRTEHFPLTLESARPSHTSQYLCASSEYGGSYNEQFFGPGTRLTVL.

The chain is built from TRBV5-6 and TRBJ2-1; possibly TRBD1 for D (5 bases). V was shortened by 8 bases and J by 6 bases, with 9 bases between the two germline ends. The CDR3 is made up of 11 amino acids. The V gene's germline CDR1 is SGHDT and CDR2 YYEEEE. CDR3 coding DNA: TGTGCCAGTACAGGTTCCAATGAGCAGTTCTTC. Amino acids: CASTGSNEQFF. Full variable domain (missing parts from reference TRBV5-6 and TRBJ2-1): DAGVTQSPTHLIKTRGQQVTLRCSPKSGHDTVSWYQQALGQGPQFIFQYYEEEERQRGNFPDRFSGHQFPNYSSELNVNALLLGDSALYLCASTGSNEQFFGPGTRLTVL.

The chain joins TRBV5-3 to TRBJ2-1, with 12 bases lining up with TRBD2. TRBV5-3 is an open reading frame, and its role is uncertain. CDR3 length: 20 residues. The V and J ends lost 3 bases and 0 bases, in that order; junction bases with no gene match: 13. The CDR3 DNA sequence: TGTGCCAGAAGCTCGGCGGGACTAGCGGGCCGCACCAGCTCCTACAATGAGCAGTTCTTC. Translated, it gives CARSSAGLAGRTSSYNEQFF.

This clone appeared a few times. This chain joins TRBV28 and TRBJ1-5; tentatively, D is TRBD1 (6 bases). The CDR3 has 17 residues. The V gene lost 3 bases and the J gene lost 0 bases, with 15 bases spanning the gap. The germline gives CDR1 MDHEN, CDR2 SYDVKM. The CDR3 coding sequence is TGTGCCAGCAGTTTTCGGAAGGACAGCGATAGCAATCAGCCCCAGCATTTT. It codes for CASSFRKDSDSNQPQHF.

The V call is TRBV28, the J call TRBJ1-4, with D possibly being TRBD1 (6 bases). CDR3 size: 16 residues. Germline-derived CDR1 and CDR2 are MDHEN and SYDVKM. V was trimmed by 5 bases and J by 4 bases, leaving 17 bases between them. This CDR3 is CASSITGPRSNEKLFF. The CDR3 bases are TGTGCCAGCAGTATCACAGGGCCTCGGAGTAATGAAAAACTGTTTTTT.

This chain connects TRBV18 to TRBJ1-5; perhaps TRBD1 as D (5 bases). V lost 1 base, J lost 6 bases, and 13 bases lay in between. The CDR3 is 15 amino acids. CDR1 KGHSH and CDR2 LQKENI come from the germline V gene. The CDR3 loop is CASSPRQGESQPQHF. DNA for the CDR3: TGTGCCAGCTCACCACGTCAGGGAGAGAGTCAGCCCCAGCATTTT.

This chain links TRBV27 with TRBJ2-1; D perhaps matches TRBD2 (6 bases). This CDR3 has 15 residues. CDR1 is MNHEY, CDR2 SMNVEV, per germline (reference sequence). Trimming left V 6 bases short and J 3 bases short, with 15 bases between. Written as DNA, the CDR3 is TGTGCCAGCAGGGCCCGGGGGAGCGGCTACAATGAGCAGTTCTTC. Protein product: CASRARGSGYNEQFF.

The J gene is TRBJ2-7, the V gene TRBV3-1 (or the pseudogene TRBV3-2), with 7 bases matching TRBD2. The CDR3 extends over 15 amino acids. V trimming: 8 bases; J trimming: 4 bases; junction bases outside the gene matches: 14. Looked up from germline, CDR1 is LGHDT and CDR2 is YNNKEL (reference sequence). CDR3 in DNA: TGTGCCAGCGGCAGAGGGGCTAGCGGAATTTACGAGCAGTACTTC. Translation: CASGRGASGIYEQYF.

The table lists this clone with a count of one. The V and J genes are TRBV6-6 and TRBJ2-7, with 8 bases identical to TRBD2. V shed 10 bases and J 4 bases; nucleotides not matched to a gene: 9. The length of the CDR3 is 13 residues. Germline V CDR1 and CDR2: MNHNY, SVGAGI (reference sequence). The CDR3 sequence: CATSTGGEYEQYF. The CDR3 bases are TGTGCCACCTCGACCGGGGGGGAGTACGAGCAGTACTTC.